This TCR beta chain was profiled in a study of tumor-infiltrating lymphocytes in oesophageal squamous cell carcinoma. TCRdb fed the PCR reads into MiXCR, producing one record per CDR3 protein. The data contain approximately 13,000 distinct CDR3 sequences, approximately 53% of them singletons. This clonotype was seen a few times. Germline V gene sequence: CDR1 SGHVS, CDR2 FNYEAQ. The CDR3 has 18 amino acids. The V gene end was trimmed by 7 bases and the J gene end by 6 bases; junction bases not matched to a gene: 17. The rearrangement joins TRBV7-6 to TRBJ2-3; 12 bases are a match to TRBD2. Sequenced: esophageal tumor tissue. The TCR was taken from a male donor with esophageal squamous cell carcinoma. The CDR3 bases are TGTGCCAGCACCCTCCCCCCCCGCCTAGCGGGAGGGCTTGATACGCAGTATTTT. It codes for CASTLPPRLAGGLDTQYF. Full variable domain (missing parts from reference TRBV7-6 and TRBJ2-3): GAGVSQSPRYKVTKRGQDVALRCDPISGHVSLYWYRQALGQGPEFLTYFNYEAQQDKSGLPNDRFSAERPEGSISTLTIQRTEQRDSAMYRCASTLPPRLAGGLDTQYFGPGTRLTVL.